Included here is one T cell receptor beta chain sequence, with context. The antigen remains undetermined. With a J-beta primer mix and a sample-barcoded 5' primer, a second PCR ran roughly 6 to 12 cycles. One entry per CDR3 protein results from TCRdb running MiXCR on the 5' RACE reads. Counted here are hundreds of thousands of distinct CDR3 sequences, 40% to 50% occurring once; the ten biggest clones make up around 32%. The sample originates from a study of blood T cells in healthy people across ages. In germline, CDR1 is SEHNR, CDR2 FQNEAQ (reference sequence). V was pared by 8 bases and J by 2 bases, with 14 bases between. The CDR3 is made up of 14 amino acids. Broader study findings: Estimates based on one million T cells were treated as lower bounds.

V and J are TRBV7-9 and TRBJ2-3, with D unresolved. The specimen was blood. The sequence was obtained from a man older than 75 in good health. CDR3: CASPNGVFTDTQYF. The CDR3 nucleotides read TGTGCCAGCCCTAATGGGGTCTTCACAGATACGCAGTATTTT.